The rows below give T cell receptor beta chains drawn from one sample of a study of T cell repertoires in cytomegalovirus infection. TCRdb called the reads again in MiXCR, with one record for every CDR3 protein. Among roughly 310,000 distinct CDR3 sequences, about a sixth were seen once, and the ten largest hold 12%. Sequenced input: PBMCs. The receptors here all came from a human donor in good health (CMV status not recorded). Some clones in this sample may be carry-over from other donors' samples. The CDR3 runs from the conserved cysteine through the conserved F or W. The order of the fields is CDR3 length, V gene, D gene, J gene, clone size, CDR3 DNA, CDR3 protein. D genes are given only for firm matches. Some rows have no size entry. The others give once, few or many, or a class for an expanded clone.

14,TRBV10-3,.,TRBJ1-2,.,TGTGCCATCAGTGAACTGCCTTTTAACTATGGCTACACCTTC,CAISELPFNYGYTF
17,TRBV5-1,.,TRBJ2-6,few,TGCGCCAGCAGCTTGGGCGGACAGCCGTCTGGGGCCAACGTCCTGACTTTC,CASSLGGQPSGANVLTF
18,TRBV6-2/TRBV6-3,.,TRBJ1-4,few,TGTGCCAGCAGTTACGTCAACGGGAGGTCCACGTCTTATGAAAAACTGTTTTTT,CASSYVNGRSTSYEKLFF
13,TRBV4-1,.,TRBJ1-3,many,TGCGCCAGCAGCCAAGAACCTGGAAACACCATATATTTT,CASSQEPGNTIYF
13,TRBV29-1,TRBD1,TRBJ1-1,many,TGCAGCGCGACAGGGGGCGCGAACACTGAAGCTTTCTTT,CSATGGANTEAFF
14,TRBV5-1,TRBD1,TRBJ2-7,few,TGCGCCAGCAGTGTCGGGACAGGACACTACGAGCAGTACTTC,CASSVGTGHYEQYF
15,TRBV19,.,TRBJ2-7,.,TGTGCCAGTAGTACGGACACCTCAATTTCCTACGAGCAGTACTTC,CASSTDTSISYEQYF
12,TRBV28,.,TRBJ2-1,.,TGTGCCAGCAGTTTGAAGGGGATAGGGCAGTTCTTC,CASSLKGIGQFF
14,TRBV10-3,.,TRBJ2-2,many,TGTGCCGTCGGCGGACAGTTAAACACCGGGGAGCTGTTTTTT,CAVGGQLNTGELFF
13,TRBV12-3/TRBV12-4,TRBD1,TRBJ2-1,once,TGTGCCAGCAGACGACAGGGTTGGAATGAGCAGTTCTTC,CASRRQGWNEQFF
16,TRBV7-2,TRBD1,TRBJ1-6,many,TGTGCCAGCAGCCCCATGACAGGGAATTATAATTCACCCCTCCACTTT,CASSPMTGNYNSPLHF
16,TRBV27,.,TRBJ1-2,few,TGTGCCAGCACCAGGCTCGCGGGATTAGCTAACTATGGCTACACCTTC,CASTRLAGLANYGYTF
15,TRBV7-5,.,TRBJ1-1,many,.,CISVTTPGQNTEAFF
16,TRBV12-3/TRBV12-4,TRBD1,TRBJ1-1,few,TGTGCCAGCAGTTTGACAGGGGGTAATAGGAACACTGAAGCTTTCTTT,CASSLTGGNRNTEAFF
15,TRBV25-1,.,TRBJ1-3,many,TGTGCCAGCAGTGAGCATGAGGCGACTGGAAACACCATATATTTT,CASSEHEATGNTIYF
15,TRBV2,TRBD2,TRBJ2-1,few,TGTGCCAGCAGTGAAACGGGACTAGTGTCGGATGAGCAGTTCTTC,CASSETGLVSDEQFF
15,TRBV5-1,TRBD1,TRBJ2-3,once,TGCGCCAGCAGCTTCGGGACAGGGGGCTTAGATACGCAGTATTTT,CASSFGTGGLDTQYF
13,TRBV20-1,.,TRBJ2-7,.,TGCAGTGCTCCGGTTGGGGAGCGGTACGAGCAGTACTTC,CSAPVGERYEQYF
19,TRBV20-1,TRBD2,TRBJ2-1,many,TGCAGTGCCCCAGGGCCATTGAGTCCTAGCGGGGGGCTGTACAATGAGCAGTTCTTC,CSAPGPLSPSGGLYNEQFF
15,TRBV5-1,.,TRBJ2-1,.,TGCGCCAGCAGCACGACCCCGACAGCCTCAGGTGAGCAGTTCTTC,CASSTTPTASGEQFF
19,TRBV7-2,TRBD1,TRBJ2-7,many,TGTGCCAGCAGCTTAACTTCGGCCCCACAGGGGGCGGGCTCCTACGAGCAGTACTTC,CASSLTSAPQGAGSYEQYF
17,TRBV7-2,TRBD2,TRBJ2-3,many,TGTGCCAGCAGCTTGGGGGCTAGCGGGGGGTCCACAGATACGCAGTATTTT,CASSLGASGGSTDTQYF
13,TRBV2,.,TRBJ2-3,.,TGTGCCAGCGACGCACCGAGCACAGATACGCAGTATTTT,CASDAPSTDTQYF
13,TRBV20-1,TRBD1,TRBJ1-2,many,TGCAGTGCTAAAACTGACAGGGCCTATGGCTACACCTTC,CSAKTDRAYGYTF
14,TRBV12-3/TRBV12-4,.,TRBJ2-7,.,TGTGCCAGCAGTTTAGGGAATAGGGCCTACGAGCAGTACTTC,CASSLGNRAYEQYF
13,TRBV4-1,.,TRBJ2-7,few,TGCGCCAGCAGCCAAGCCTTGGGCTACGAGCAGTACTTC,CASSQALGYEQYF
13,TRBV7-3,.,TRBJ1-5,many,TGTGCCAGCAGCTCTGGGCCGAGTCAGCCCCAGCATTTT,CASSSGPSQPQHF
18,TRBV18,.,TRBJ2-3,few,TGTGCCAGCTCACCACGAGCAGGGTATTTGGAGAGCACAGATACGCAGTATTTT,CASSPRAGYLESTDTQYF
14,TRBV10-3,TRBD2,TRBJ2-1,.,TGTGCCATCAGCGGGACTAGCGGGGGCAATGAGCAGTTCTTC,CAISGTSGGNEQFF
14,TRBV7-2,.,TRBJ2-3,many,TGTGCCAGCAGCTTAGTGGTTTCAACAGATACGCAGTATTTT,CASSLVVSTDTQYF
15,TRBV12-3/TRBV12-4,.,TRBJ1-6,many,TGTGCCAGCAGTCCTCACTGGGGGAATAATTCACCCCTCCACTTT,CASSPHWGNNSPLHF
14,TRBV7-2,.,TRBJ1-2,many,TGTGCCAGCAGCTTAGATCAGGGGATAGAAGGCTACACCTTC,CASSLDQGIEGYTF
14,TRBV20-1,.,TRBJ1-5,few,TGCAGTGCTAGACTAGGCGCCGACAATCAGCCCCAGCATTTT,CSARLGADNQPQHF
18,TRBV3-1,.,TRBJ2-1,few,TGTGCCAGCAGCCAAGGGCACTTAAGGGGGTCCTCCTACAATGAGCAGTTCTTC,CASSQGHLRGSSYNEQFF
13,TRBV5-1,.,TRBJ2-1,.,TGCGCCAGCAGCTTGTTGGGTTTCGATGAGCAGTTCTTC,CASSLLGFDEQFF
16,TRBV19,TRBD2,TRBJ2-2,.,TGTGCCAGTAGACGTCCGGGACTAGCGGACACCGGGGAGCTGTTTTTT,CASRRPGLADTGELFF
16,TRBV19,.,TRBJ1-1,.,TGTGCCAGTAGTATGGGGCGACGGGAAGTGAACACTGAAGCTTTCTTT,CASSMGRREVNTEAFF
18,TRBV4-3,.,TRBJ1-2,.,TGCGCCAGCAGCCAAGATTTCAGGAGACTGGGGCCGGGGTATGGCTACACCTTC,CASSQDFRRLGPGYGYTF
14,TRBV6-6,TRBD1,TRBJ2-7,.,TGTGCCAGCAGTCCCGGGACAGATGACTACGAGCAGTACTTC,CASSPGTDDYEQYF
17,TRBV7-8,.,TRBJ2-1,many,TGTGCCAGCAGCCTTAACCGATGGGACATCAAGGAGAATGAGCAGTTCTTC,CASSLNRWDIKENEQFF
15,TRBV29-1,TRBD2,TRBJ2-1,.,TGCAGCGGCGTGACTAGCGGGGGATTCTACAATGAGCAGTTCTTC,CSGVTSGGFYNEQFF
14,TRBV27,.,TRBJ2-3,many,TGTGCCAGCAGTTTATCGAGGTACACAGATACGCAGTATTTT,CASSLSRYTDTQYF
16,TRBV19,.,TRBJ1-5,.,TGTGCCAGTAGTAAAATTGGGGGTTCCCTCAATCAGCCCCAGCATTTT,CASSKIGGSLNQPQHF
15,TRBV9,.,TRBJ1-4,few,TGTGCCAGCAGCGTATTGGGGTCGGCTAATGAAAAACTGTTTTTT,CASSVLGSANEKLFF
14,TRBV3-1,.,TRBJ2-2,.,TGTGCCAGCGGACAGACGGGGTTCACCGGGGAGCTGTTTTTT,CASGQTGFTGELFF
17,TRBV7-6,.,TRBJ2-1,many,TGTGCCAGCAGCCCGGTTTTGGGGGGGGCCGAGGGGAATGAGCAGTTCTTC,CASSPVLGGAEGNEQFF
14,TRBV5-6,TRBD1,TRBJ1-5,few,TGTGCCAGCAGCTTTAACCAGGGGGCCCAGCCCCAGCATTTT,CASSFNQGAQPQHF
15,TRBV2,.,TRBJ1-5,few,TGTGCCAGCAGTGCGGGGGCTTGGGGCAATCAGCCCCAGCATTTT,CASSAGAWGNQPQHF
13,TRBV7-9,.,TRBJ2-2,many,TGTGCCAGCAGGTCAATGGGGACCGGGGAGCTGTTTTTT,CASRSMGTGELFF
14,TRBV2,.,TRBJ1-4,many,TGTGCCAGCAGGACAGGCTTCTCTAATGAAAAACTGTTTTTT,CASRTGFSNEKLFF
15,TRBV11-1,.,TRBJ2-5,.,TGTGCCAGCAGCTTAGAGTACAGATACCAAGAGACCCAGTACTTC,CASSLEYRYQETQYF
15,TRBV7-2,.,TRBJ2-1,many,TGTGCCAGCAGCCCCTCCCCGGGGACCTACAATGAGCAGTTCTTC,CASSPSPGTYNEQFF
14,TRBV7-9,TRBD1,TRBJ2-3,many,TGTGCCAGCAGGGCCGGGACAGTACAAGATACGCAGTATTTT,CASRAGTVQDTQYF